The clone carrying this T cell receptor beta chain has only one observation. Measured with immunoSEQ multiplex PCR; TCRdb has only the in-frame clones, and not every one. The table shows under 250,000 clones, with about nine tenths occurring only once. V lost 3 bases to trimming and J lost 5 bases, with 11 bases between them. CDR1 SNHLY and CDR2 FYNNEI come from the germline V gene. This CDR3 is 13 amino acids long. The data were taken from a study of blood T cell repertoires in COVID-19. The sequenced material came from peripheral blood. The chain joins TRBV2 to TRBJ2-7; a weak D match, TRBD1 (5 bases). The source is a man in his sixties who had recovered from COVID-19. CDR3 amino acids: CASSDREGNEQYF. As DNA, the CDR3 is TGTGCCAGCAGTGACAGGGAAGGGAACGAGCAGTACTTC.